The sequence of this T cell receptor beta chain was determined in a study of blood T cell repertoires in COVID-19. Methods used by the authors: Estimation of nucleated cell counts was performed using reference gene primer amplification. Sequencing used immunoSEQ multiplex PCR; TCRdb keeps in-frame clones, though not all of them. V, J and clone size derive from that table, while D and trimming were established from the DNA sequence. Seen here are a few hundred thousand clones, around 82% observed once, and the top ten hold less than 20%. The ends lost 5 bases at V and 3 bases at J; junction bases unmatched: 5. The germline gives CDR1 MNHEY, CDR2 SMNVEV (reference sequence). The CDR3 totals 14 residues.

The TCR was taken from a person aged 70 to 85 with COVID-19, enrolled during active disease. The chain couples TRBV27 to TRBJ2-7, with 9 bases lining up with TRBD1. The material sequenced was peripheral blood. CDR3 protein: CASSMTGGFYEQYF. DNA for the CDR3: TGTGCCAGCAGTATGACAGGGGGTTTCTACGAGCAGTACTTC.